The 30 T cell receptor beta chains reported below all come from one sample, sequenced in a study of Graves' ophthalmopathy and Graves' hyperthyroidism (dated by TCRdb to 2017 to 2018). The listed sequencing device is Illumina HiSeq 2000. TCR beta CDR3 regions were amplified from RNA transcripts for repertoire sequencing. HTBI primers and the Qiagen OneStep RT-PCR kit were used in a first-round RT-PCR, which was followed by a second-round multiplex PCR, size selection and purification. TCRdb reprocessing: public reads trimmed at Q25 with fastp, clones called with MiXCR, in-frame beta chains kept. Each entry is one CDR3 protein sequence, shown with its most common DNA and genes. The sample table records over a million distinct CDR3 sequences; 35% to 40% of these occur just once. The top ten constitute around 10% of the sample. The sequenced sample consisted of peripheral blood or thyroid tissue (not recorded which). The receptors originated from an adult man with Graves' hyperthyroidism.

This clonotype showed up many times. This chain uses TRBV19 with TRBJ1-1; tentative D call: TRBD1 (6 bases). The CDR3 is 14 residues long. V lost 5 bases and J lost 4, with 14 bases in between. Germline CDR1 is LNHDA and CDR2 is SQIVND (reference sequence). CDR3 sequence: CASSSRGAGTEAFF. In DNA form, the CDR3 reads TGTGCCAGTAGTTCTCGGGGGGCGGGCACTGAAGCTTTCTTT.

As concerns this clonotype: A much larger clone differs by one base, so this may be a read error. The J gene is TRBJ1-2, the V gene TRBV19; TRBD1 is a possible D gene (5 bases). This CDR3 spans 14 amino acids. Germline V gives CDR1 LNHDA, CDR2 SQIVND (reference sequence). CDR3 nucleotide sequence: TGTGCCAGTAGTTCAAGGGACGTTAACTATGGCCACACCTTC. Translation gives CASSSRDVNYGHTF.

This clonotype has at least ten counts. V is TRBV24-1 and J is TRBJ1-1; 8 bases match TRBD1. This CDR3 spans 16 amino acids. With 2 bases clipped from V and 6 bases from J, the junction kept 10 bases outside the gene matches. The germline CDR1 and CDR2 sequences are KGHDR and SFDVKD. The CDR3 DNA follows: TGTGCCACCAGTGATTCCAGGGGGCTCCGCTACGCTGAAGCTTTCTTT. Translated, it gives CATSDSRGLRYAEAFF.

This clonotype showed up many times. The V call is TRBV6-5, the J call TRBJ2-7; 7 bases agree with TRBD2. Germline lookup yields CDR1 MNHEY and CDR2 SVGAGI. The CDR3 has 13 amino acids. V trimming: 6 bases; J trimming: 4 bases; junction bases outside the gene matches: 6. The CDR3 here is CASRASGEYEQYF. The CDR3 DNA is TGTGCCAGCAGGGCTAGCGGAGAATACGAGCAGTACTTC.

The rearrangement links TRBV20-1 to TRBJ1-4, with D perhaps matching TRBD1 (6 bases). CDR1 is DFQATT and CDR2 is SNEGSKA in the germline V gene (reference sequence). V shed 3 bases and J shed 2 bases, with 16 bases lying between them. CDR3 length: 16 residues. This CDR3 is CSARDGGGSTNEKLFF. CDR3 DNA sequence: TGCAGTGCTAGGGATGGAGGGGGATCGACTAATGAAAAACTGTTTTTT.

This clonotype has a count of ten or more. The CDR3 DNA is TGCAGCGCCATGGGTGGTATAGGCGAACACTCTGGAAACACCATATATTTT. It translates to CSAMGGIGEHSGNTIYF. The rearrangement links TRBV29-1 to TRBJ1-3; D gene ambiguous. CDR1 and CDR2 (germline): SQVTM, ANQGSEA. V lost 7 bases and J lost 0, with 22 bases in between. CDR3 length: 17 amino acids.

This clonotype was seen at least ten times. V gene TRBV7-9 combines with J gene TRBJ2-5, with a weak D call TRBD1 (6 bases). The ends were cut back, 6 bases at V and 2 bases at J, with 16 bases in the middle. CDR1 and CDR2 (germline): SEHNR, FQNEAQ (reference sequence). This CDR3 region has 15 residues. CDR3 DNA: TGTGCCAGCAGTCGCAGGGGAGTTCTACAAGAGACCCAGTACTTC. This gives the protein CASSRRGVLQETQYF.

This sequence joins TRBV6-2 or TRBV6-3 and TRBJ2-7, with D hard to call. V lost 3 bases to trimming and J lost 7 bases, with 13 bases between them. CDR1 and CDR2 (germline): MNHEY, SVGEGT. This CDR3 is 13 amino acids long. CDR3 sequence: CASSYQDLVEQYF. The DNA of the CDR3 is TGTGCCAGCAGTTATCAGGACCTAGTGGAGCAGTACTTC.

This chain joins TRBV20-1 and TRBJ2-5, with TRBD1 identical over 11 bases. The germline CDR1 and CDR2 sequences are DFQATT and SNEGSKA (reference sequence). The CDR3 extends over 15 amino acids. Trimming took 3 bases from V and 4 from J; bases not matched to a gene: 7. Written as DNA, the CDR3 is TGCAGTGCTAGTTCGGGGACAGGGGGAGCAGAGACCCAGTACTTC. Translating it yields CSASSGTGGAETQYF.

Many counts were recorded for this clonotype. The CDR3 loop reads CASSDGHYGYTF. The CDR3 DNA sequence: TGTGCCAGCTCGGACGGACACTATGGCTACACCTTC. The chain is built from TRBV6-2 or TRBV6-3 and TRBJ1-2; no firm D call. CDR1 and CDR2 from the germline V gene are MNHEY and SVGEGT. V lost 8 bases and J 3 bases, leaving 10 bases between the germline ends. This CDR3 contains 12 residues.

This clonotype was picked up many times. The gene calls are TRBV20-1 and TRBJ2-7, with D perhaps assigned TRBD1 or TRBD2 (7 bases each). The CDR3 has 12 residues. Germline CDR1 is DFQATT and CDR2 is SNEGSKA (reference sequence). DNA of the CDR3: TGCAGCGGGGGGACAGCATCCTACGAGCAGTACTTC. It specifies CSGGTASYEQYF.

This clonotype occurred a few times. With a much larger clone just one base away, this may be a read error. The V call is TRBV7-2, the J call TRBJ1-2, with TRBD1 matching 7 bases. V lost 5 bases and J lost 4; bases outside the gene matches: 10. The CDR3 runs to 15 residues. Germline V lookup: CDR1 SGHTA, CDR2 FQGNSA. The CDR3 reads CASSLTSGQTYGYTF. The CDR3 DNA is TGTGCCAGCAGCCTAACGTCGGGACAGACCTATGGCTACACCTTC.

The rearrangement links TRBV4-1 to TRBJ2-5; 12 bases match TRBD1. The CDR3 is made up of 17 amino acids. V shed 0 bases and J 5 bases; nucleotides not matched to a gene: 7. The V gene's germline CDR1 is MGHRA and CDR2 YSYEKL. The CDR3 nucleotides are TGCGCCAGCAGCCAAGACGACCGGGACAGGGGGCGGGAGACCCAGTACTTC. This gives the protein CASSQDDRDRGRETQYF.

This clonotype occurred many times. The rearrangement joins TRBV2 to TRBJ2-7; 11 bases fit TRBD2. V was clipped by 3 bases and J by 4 bases; unmatched bases: 5. The CDR3 runs 15 residues. Germline V gene lookup returns CDR1 SNHLY and CDR2 FYNNEI. CDR3 sequence reads: CASSDPGLAVYEQYF. CDR3 nucleotide sequence: TGTGCCAGCAGTGACCCGGGACTAGCGGTATACGAGCAGTACTTC.

This clonotype was counted at least ten times. The V call is TRBV29-1, the J call TRBJ1-2; D gene ambiguous. Germline CDR1 and CDR2: SQVTM and ANQGSEA. The CDR3 spans 11 residues. CDR3 DNA: TGCAGTGCCGCGGGTGGGTATGGCTACACCTTC. This encodes CSAAGGYGYTF.

The chain has TRBV5-4 and TRBJ1-2; the D gene is possibly TRBD1 (6 bases). Germline CDR1 is SGHNT and CDR2 is YYREEE (reference sequence). V shed 4 bases and J shed 8 bases, with 18 bases lying between them. The length of the CDR3 is 14 residues. The CDR3 reads CASSVDAGAIGYTF. The CDR3 DNA reads as TGTGCCAGCAGCGTTGACGCAGGGGCTATAGGCTACACCTTC.

The sample holds many counts of this clonotype. The chain employs TRBV14 and TRBJ2-5, with TRBD2 matching 7 bases. From germline, CDR1 is SGHDN and CDR2 FVKESK. The CDR3 sequence is 17 residues long. J gave up 1 base and V 1 base, and 9 bases lay outside the gene matches. The CDR3 DNA reads TGTGCCAGCAGCCAAGGGACTAGAGGAAGGGTCCAAGAGACCCAGTACTTC. Residues: CASSQGTRGRVQETQYF.

This chain uses TRBV10-3 with TRBJ1-6, with 9 bases lining up with TRBD1. The CDR3 extends over 15 amino acids. V lost 10 bases, J lost 13 bases, and 17 bases stayed unmatched. Germline assignment: CDR1 ENHRY and CDR2 SYGVKD. CDR3 residues: CATSPGQGLYQPLHF. The CDR3 coding sequence is TGTGCCACCAGCCCGGGACAGGGTTTATACCAGCCCCTCCACTTT.

This clonotype was picked up a small number of times. The V call is TRBV6-2 or TRBV6-3, the J call TRBJ1-1; 7 bases line up with TRBD1. The CDR3 covers 17 residues. CDR1 is MNHEY and CDR2 is SVGEGT in the germline V gene. J lost 0 bases, V lost 6 bases, and 13 bases had no gene match. CDR3 residues: CASRPWRGPNLNTEAFF. The CDR3 nucleotides are TGTGCCAGCAGACCGTGGAGGGGGCCTAACTTGAACACTGAAGCTTTCTTT.

The chain joins TRBV7-9 to TRBJ2-3; 9 nucleotides align to TRBD2. This CDR3 has 16 amino acids. V lost 4 bases, J lost 1 base, and 6 bases stayed unmatched. Per germline, CDR1 SEHNR and CDR2 FQNEAQ (reference sequence). CDR3 sequence: CASSSYRTSGTDTQYF. The DNA of the CDR3 is TGTGCCAGCAGCTCATACCGGACTAGCGGCACAGATACGCAGTATTTT.

This chain connects TRBV10-3 to TRBJ2-7; possibly TRBD1 or TRBD2 for D (6 bases each). V lost 3 bases and J lost 5, with 23 bases in between. The CDR3 loop spans 17 amino acids. Per germline, CDR1 ENHRY and CDR2 SYGVKD. The CDR3 DNA reads TGTGCCATCAGTGATTCTAGGGGGGCAGGGACCCCTAACGAGCAGTACTTC. Its translation is CAISDSRGAGTPNEQYF.

On this clonotype itself: This may be a read error, as it is one base from a much larger clone. This chain joins TRBV20-1 and TRBJ2-7, with 9 positions matching TRBD1. The length of the CDR3 is 15 residues. Germline V gene sequence: CDR1 DFQATT, CDR2 SNEGSKA (reference sequence). The CDR3 bases are TGCAGTGCTAGAGCTGGGGACAGGGCAACCTACGGGCAGTACTTC. As protein: CSARAGDRATYGQYF.

In this sample, this clonotype turned up a few times. The J gene is TRBJ1-5, the V gene TRBV5-8; 11 positions match TRBD1. J was trimmed by 3 bases and V by 0 bases; bases with no gene match: 5. Germline CDR1 SGHTS, CDR2 YDEGEE. CDR3 length equals 17 residues. DNA of the CDR3: TGTGCCAGCAGCTTGGGGGGGACAGGGGGACCCAATCAGCCCCAGCATTTT. Protein sequence: CASSLGGTGGPNQPQHF.

About this clonotype itself: At one boundary the junction diverges from the germline segment, which might be a read error. The chain carries TRBV10-2 and TRBJ2-7; TRBD2 aligns across 9 bases. Germline V gene lookup returns CDR1 WSHSY and CDR2 SAAADI. This CDR3 is 16 amino acids long. The CDR3 spells CASSAPWASGNDEQYF. In DNA form, the CDR3 reads TGTGCCAGCAGTGCCCCTTGGGCTAGCGGGAACGACGAGCAGTACTTC.

Points on this clonotype: This clone may be a read error of a much larger clone one base away. This chain links TRBV19 with TRBJ2-5, with D possibly being TRBD2 (6 bases). This CDR3 comprises 12 residues. In germline, CDR1 is LNHDA, CDR2 SQIVND (reference sequence). Here the CDR3 reads CASGIGGKTQYF. For the CDR3, the DNA is TGTGCCAGTGGTATCGGGGGAAAGACCCAGTACTTC.

The chain employs TRBV19 and TRBJ1-1; D possibly corresponds to TRBD1 (6 bases). This CDR3 has 14 residues. Germline CDR1 is LNHDA and CDR2 is SQIVND (reference sequence). Trimming took off 11 bases at V and 4 bases at J, with 20 bases between the two ends. The CDR3 DNA reads TGTGCCTGGAGTAAAGGGGGGTCTAGCACTGAAGCTTTCTTT. Its protein is CAWSKGGSSTEAFF.

In this sample, this clonotype turned up many times. This sequence joins TRBV7-3 and TRBJ2-7, with 9 bases identical to TRBD2. V lost 5 bases to trimming and J lost 4 bases; unmatched junction nucleotides: 9. This CDR3 comprises 15 residues. Germline V gene sequence: CDR1 SGHTA, CDR2 FQGTGA. The CDR3 nucleotides read TGTGCCAGCAGCCAGACATCCGCGGGAGGGTACGAGCAGTACTTC. Its translation: CASSQTSAGGYEQYF.

The rearrangement joins TRBV29-1 to TRBJ1-1, with 9 bases aligning to TRBD1. The junction had 6 bases not matched to a gene; V was cut back by 3 bases and J by 10 bases. CDR3 length: 12 amino acids. Per the germline V gene, CDR1 is SQVTM and CDR2 is ANQGSEA. The CDR3 loop reads CSVEGQGEGAFF. As DNA, the CDR3 is TGCAGCGTTGAGGGACAGGGAGAAGGAGCTTTCTTT.

The chain employs TRBV10-3 and TRBJ2-5, with 10 bases lining up with TRBD1. The CDR3 totals 15 residues. Germline V gene lookup returns CDR1 ENHRY and CDR2 SYGVKD. With V trimmed by 3 bases and J by 2 bases, 3 bases remained unmatched. CDR3 loop: CAISDGTGEQETQYF. The DNA of the CDR3 is TGTGCCATCAGTGACGGGACAGGGGAACAAGAGACCCAGTACTTC.

This rearrangement joins TRBV3-1 to TRBJ2-7; D is unclear. Germline values: CDR1 LGHDT, CDR2 YNNKEL (reference sequence). The ends were cut back, 1 base at V and 7 bases at J, with 8 bases in the middle. CDR3 length: 12 residues. The chain's CDR3 is CASSQGVREQYF. CDR3 DNA: TGTGCCAGCAGCCAAGGAGTTCGGGAGCAGTACTTC.